This T cell receptor beta chain was identified during a study of human T cells and chemical hapten exposure. Time point of the sample: patch test 3, about 24 weeks after DPC sensitization. Treatment noted: therapeutic diphenylcyclopropenone sensitization with weekly scalp DPC. TCRdb re-called the RACE reads through MiXCR, storing one row per CDR3 protein. The data show around 110,000 distinct CDR3 sequences, roughly 12% seen once. This clonotype came up many times. The CDR3 spans 15 residues. The J segment lost 7 bases and the V segment lost 4 bases, leaving 7 bases of the junction unmatched. Germline V lookup: CDR1 SGDLS, CDR2 YYNGEE.

Sequenced here: whole blood, sampled in connection with sensitization to the hapten diphenylcyclopropenone (DPC). The rearrangement joins TRBV9 to TRBJ2-1, with 11 bases that match TRBD2. The TCR originated in a woman in her fifties or sixties with alopecia areata. Some clones in this sample may be carry-over from other donors' samples. The CDR3 sequence: CASSLSGRAGNEQFF. The CDR3 nucleotides read TGTGCCAGCAGCCTTAGCGGGAGGGCCGGGAATGAGCAGTTCTTC.